One and the same sample provided the 7 T cell receptor beta chains below, sequenced in a study of cytomegalovirus exposure and HLA in healthy donors. PCR involved 60 Vbeta and 13 Jbeta primers. Method: immunoSEQ multiplex PCR; TCRdb's copy keeps in-frame clones and lacks some. The sample records 70,000 to 100,000 clones, 80% being singletons. Sequencing input: PBMCs. The receptor source for this set is a woman in her forties or fifties in good health and CMV-seropositive.

The chain carries TRBV28 and TRBJ2-1, with D tentatively TRBD1 (5 bases). The CDR3 consists of 14 residues. Germline CDR1 and CDR2: MDHEN and SYDVKM. Trimming removed 6 bases from V and 7 bases from J, with 16 bases in between. This CDR3 is CASSPTNKGNEQFF. CDR3 DNA: TGTGCCAGCAGCCCCACTAACAAGGGGAATGAGCAGTTCTTC.

Comments on this clone: One end of the junction does not line up with germline, which may come from a read error. The chain links TRBV6-6 to TRBJ1-2; D possibly corresponds to TRBD1 (6 bases). Germline CDR1 MNHNY, CDR2 SVGAGI (reference sequence). CDR3 length: 13 amino acids. The CDR3 bases are TGTGCCAGCAGTTACTCGACAGGTTATGGCTACATCTTC. It codes for CASSYSTGYGYIF.

V is TRBV28 and J is TRBJ1-2; 8 positions agree with TRBD1. Germline V gene lookup returns CDR1 MDHEN and CDR2 SYDVKM. Germline trimming cut 7 bases from V and 1 base from J; bases unmatched to any gene: 2. CDR3 length: 13 residues. The CDR3 DNA sequence: TGTGCCAGCACAGGGGGCGTTAACTATGGCTACACCTTC. The encoded protein is CASTGGVNYGYTF.

In this sample, this clone turned up a few times. The chain has TRBV2 and TRBJ1-1, with D tentatively TRBD1 (5 bases). This CDR3 is built from 14 residues. The V and J ends lost 4 bases and 8 bases respectively, with 17 bases between them. Germline V lookup: CDR1 SNHLY, CDR2 FYNNEI. CDR3 residues: CASSAGPWGGEAFF. The CDR3, as DNA: TGTGCCAGCAGTGCGGGGCCCTGGGGAGGGGAAGCTTTCTTT.

The V gene is TRBV28, the J gene TRBJ1-5; 10 bases map to TRBD1. With V trimmed by 3 bases and J by 4 bases, 3 bases remained unmatched. This CDR3 is built from 15 residues. Germline V gene sequence: CDR1 MDHEN, CDR2 SYDVKM. The CDR3 sequence: CASSFGGQGNQPQHF. CDR3 DNA sequence: TGTGCCAGCAGTTTCGGGGGACAGGGGAATCAGCCCCAGCATTTT.

The CDR3 DNA sequence: TGTGCCAGCAGTGAATGGGAGGGCTACACCTTC. It specifies CASSEWEGYTF. This sequence joins TRBV2 and TRBJ1-2, with no clear D. CDR3 length: 11 residues. Germline CDR1 SNHLY, CDR2 FYNNEI. V lost 2 bases and J 8 bases, leaving 6 bases between the germline ends.

This clone was observed a few times. The chain recombines TRBV7-2 with TRBJ2-2, with TRBD1 as a possible D gene (6 bases). The germline CDR1 and CDR2 sequences are SGHTA and FQGNSA. Trimming took 5 bases from V and 4 from J, leaving 14 bases between them. The CDR3 spans 15 residues. The CDR3 DNA reads TGTGCCAGCAGCGTCCGGACAGTTAGCACCGGGGAGCTGTTTTTT. This translates into CASSVRTVSTGELFF.